Detailed here is one T cell receptor (beta chain). Produced via immunoSEQ multiplex PCR; TCRdb's table is partial and in-frame only. The data contain tens of thousands of clones, more than 80% of them singletons. The CDR3 is 15 amino acids. J gave up 5 bases and V 5 bases, and 8 bases lay outside the gene matches. Germline V gene lookup returns CDR1 SGHTA and CDR2 FQGNSA. The data derive from a study of OX40 agonist ivuxolimab in advanced cancers. V usage is TRBV7-2 and J usage is TRBJ2-5, with 10 bases identical to TRBD2. This sequence originates from an adult with an advanced solid tumor such as melanoma, head and neck, liver or kidney cancer. The sample here was CD4+ or CD8+ T cells sorted from blood, taken in a trial of the OX40 agonist ivuxolimab. CDR3 loop: CASSAQRGGGETQYF. The CDR3 coding sequence is TGTGCCAGCAGCGCCCAGCGGGGGGGCGGGGAGACCCAGTACTTC. Looking up the rest from reference TRBV7-2 and TRBJ2-5 gives the full variable domain: GAGVSQSPSNKVTEKGKDVELRCDPISGHTALYWYRQSLGQGLEFLIYFQGNSAPDKSGLPSDRFSAERTGGSVSTLTIQRTQQEDSAVYLCASSAQRGGGETQYFGPGTRLLVL.